This T cell receptor beta chain was captured by sequencing in a study of blood T cells in healthy people across ages. This clonotype has only a few counts. Then a second PCR, running roughly 7 to 12 cycles, was carried out with a sample-barcoded 5' primer and a J-beta primer mix. From the 5' RACE reads, TCRdb called clonotypes with MiXCR, one entry per CDR3 protein. The table shows 850,000 to 1,000,000 distinct CDR3 sequences, with roughly 43% occurring only once. After removal of 2 bases from V and 3 bases from J, the junction contained 14 bases not matched to a gene. CDR3 length: 18 amino acids. The chain recombines TRBV12-3 or TRBV12-4 with TRBJ1-2; TRBD1 matches 8 bases. The sample consisted of blood. The origin of this receptor is a man under 40 in good health. The CDR3 here is CASSLYGTGGEGDYGYTF. CDR3 in DNA: TGTGCCAGCAGTTTATACGGGACAGGAGGGGAAGGGGACTATGGCTACACCTTC.